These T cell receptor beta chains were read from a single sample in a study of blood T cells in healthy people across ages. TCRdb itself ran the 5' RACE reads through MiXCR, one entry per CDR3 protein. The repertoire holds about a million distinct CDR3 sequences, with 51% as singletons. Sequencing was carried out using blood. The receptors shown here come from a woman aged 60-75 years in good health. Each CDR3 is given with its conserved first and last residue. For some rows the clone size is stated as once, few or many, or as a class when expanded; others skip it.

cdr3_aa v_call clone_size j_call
CASSQKTSGRSSYEQYF TRBV14 . TRBJ2-7
CASRLGLKETQYF TRBV2 . .
CASSFGPPEQFF TRBV5-6 . TRBJ2-1
CASSYWGQGGNYGYTF TRBV6-6 . TRBJ1-2
CASSGDSQGRYF TRBV2 . TRBJ2-7
CASSVALLPGGELFF TRBV9 . TRBJ2-2
CASSPGFGTYEQYF TRBV7-9 . .
CASSLEGFGNEQYF TRBV11-2 . TRBJ2-4
CASSVLGQSSNEQFF TRBV9 few TRBJ2-1
CASRRDAGVRADTQYF TRBV6-1 once TRBJ2-3
CSVHVPIADTQYF TRBV20-1 . TRBJ2-3
CASSLFEGGEQYF TRBV12-3/TRBV12-4 . TRBJ2-7
CSVESGTGVGYTF TRBV29-1 few TRBJ1-2
CASSFSAQVVNYEQYF TRBV28 . TRBJ2-7
CASSPPGLAGGVGKTQYF TRBV7-2 few .
CASNDNLGDEQFF TRBV5-1 . TRBJ2-1
CASSLVDRENQPQHF TRBV12-3/TRBV12-4 . TRBJ1-5
CASSLAGVGGEQFF TRBV2 . TRBJ2-1
CASSLGAGVYEQYF TRBV12-3/TRBV12-4 few TRBJ2-7
CASSLGTEEFF TRBV7-3 . TRBJ2-1
CASTPRTLNTEAFF TRBV12-3/TRBV12-4 . TRBJ1-1
CAIGLAGLQETQYF TRBV10-3 . TRBJ2-5
CSARDVRGSSYNEQFF TRBV20-1 . TRBJ2-1
CASSFLLHRMNTEAFF TRBV6-2/TRBV6-3 . TRBJ1-1
CASSLLGGSHVVYEQYF TRBV5-8 . TRBJ2-7
CASGRTSGRFDEQFF TRBV5-6 . TRBJ2-1
CAWSEGLAGSYNEQFF TRBV30 . TRBJ2-1
CSARPGRIYNEQFF TRBV20-1 . TRBJ2-1
CASSLEQYRDYNEQYF TRBV5-5 . .
CATSSRDYNEQFF TRBV15 . TRBJ2-1
CASSRQGSGDTQYF TRBV12-3/TRBV12-4 . TRBJ2-3
CASSLNRVLADTQYF TRBV5-5 . TRBJ2-3
CASTSGTSRGGIQYF TRBV6-2/TRBV6-3 few TRBJ2-4
CSARSAGGGSYEQYF TRBV20-1 few TRBJ2-7
CASSPEQGGYGYTF TRBV2 . TRBJ1-2
CATSDAGTADEAFF TRBV24-1 . TRBJ1-1
CASSINREVYGYTF TRBV12-3/TRBV12-4 few TRBJ1-2
CASSSSGITAETQYF TRBV5-1 few TRBJ2-5
CASSTGGGVDQPQHF TRBV7-9 . TRBJ1-5
CSAIWPPGTDTQYF TRBV20-1 . TRBJ2-3
CASSQEVVPGAPDTQYF TRBV3-1 many TRBJ2-3
CASRKQGYTEAFF TRBV6-1 . TRBJ1-1
CASSLLLPRDTKAPLHF TRBV4-1 . TRBJ1-6
CASRRGTFSTDTQYF TRBV6-6 . TRBJ2-3
CASSLVPNDRGLFYEQYF TRBV7-2 . TRBJ2-7
CSASSGVQETQYF TRBV20-1 . TRBJ2-5
CASKSTSGNQETQYF TRBV27 few TRBJ2-5
CASSPQRAQTNEQFF TRBV27 few TRBJ2-1